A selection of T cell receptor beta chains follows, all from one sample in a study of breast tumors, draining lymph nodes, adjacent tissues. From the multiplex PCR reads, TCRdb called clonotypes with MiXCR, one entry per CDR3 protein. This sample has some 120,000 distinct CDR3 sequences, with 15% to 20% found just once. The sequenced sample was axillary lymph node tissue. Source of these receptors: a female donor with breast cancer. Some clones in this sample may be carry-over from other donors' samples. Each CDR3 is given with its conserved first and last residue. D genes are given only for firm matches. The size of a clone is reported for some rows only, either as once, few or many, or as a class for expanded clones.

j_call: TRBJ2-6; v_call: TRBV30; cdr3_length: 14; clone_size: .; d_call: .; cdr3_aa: CAWSAPPGANVLTF; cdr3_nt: TGTGCCTGGAGTGCCCCCCCTGGGGCCAACGTCCTGACTTTC
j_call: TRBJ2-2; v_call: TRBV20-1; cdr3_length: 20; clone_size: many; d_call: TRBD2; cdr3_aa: CSARVPSGSGRVKNTGELFF; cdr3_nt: TGCAGTGCTAGAGTACCTAGCGGGAGTGGTAGGGTCAAAAACACCGGGGAGCTGTTTTTT
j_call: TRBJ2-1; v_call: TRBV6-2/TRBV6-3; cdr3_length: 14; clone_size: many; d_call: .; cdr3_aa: CASSWDFPYNEQFF; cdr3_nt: TGTGCCAGCAGTTGGGACTTTCCCTACAATGAGCAGTTCTTC
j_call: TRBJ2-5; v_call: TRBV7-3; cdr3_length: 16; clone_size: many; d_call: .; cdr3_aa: CASTWRGDSKQETQYF; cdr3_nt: TGTGCCAGCACCTGGCGGGGGGACAGCAAACAAGAGACCCAGTACTTC
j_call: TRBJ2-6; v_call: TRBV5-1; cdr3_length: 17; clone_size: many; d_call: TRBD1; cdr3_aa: CASSSGQGDSGANVLTF; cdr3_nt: TGCGCCAGCAGCTCGGGACAGGGAGACTCTGGGGCCAACGTCCTGACTTTC
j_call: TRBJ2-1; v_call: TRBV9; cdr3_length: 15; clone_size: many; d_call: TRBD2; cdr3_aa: CASSETSGTYNEQFF; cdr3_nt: TGTGCCAGCAGCGAAACTAGCGGGACCTACAATGAGCAGTTCTTC
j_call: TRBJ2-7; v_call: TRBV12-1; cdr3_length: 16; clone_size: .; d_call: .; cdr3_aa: CASNMSSQGSFYEQYF; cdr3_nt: TGTGCCAGCAACATGTCATCACAAGGATCTTTCTACGAGCAGTACTTC
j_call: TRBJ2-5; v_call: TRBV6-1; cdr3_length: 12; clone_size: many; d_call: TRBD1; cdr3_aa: CASTDRRETQYF; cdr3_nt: TGTGCCAGCACGGACAGGCGGGAGACCCAGTACTTC
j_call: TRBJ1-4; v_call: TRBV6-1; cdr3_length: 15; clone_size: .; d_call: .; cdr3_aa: CASSDTRASYEKLFF; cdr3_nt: TGTGCCAGCAGTGACACCAGGGCTTCCTATGAAAAACTGTTTTTT
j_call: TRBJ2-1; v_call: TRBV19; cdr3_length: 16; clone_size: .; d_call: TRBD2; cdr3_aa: CASRIFGLAGVNEQFF; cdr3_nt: TGTGCCAGTAGAATTTTCGGACTAGCGGGAGTAAATGAGCAGTTCTTC
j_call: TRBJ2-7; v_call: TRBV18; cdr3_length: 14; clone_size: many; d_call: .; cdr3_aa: CASSPPGSSYEQYF; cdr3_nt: TGTGCCAGCTCACCACCAGGGAGCTCCTACGAGCAGTACTTC
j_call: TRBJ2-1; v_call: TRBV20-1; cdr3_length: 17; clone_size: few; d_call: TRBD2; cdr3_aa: CSARAPSGRARGGEQFF; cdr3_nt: TGCAGTGCTAGAGCTCCGAGCGGGAGGGCTCGGGGGGGTGAGCAGTTCTTC
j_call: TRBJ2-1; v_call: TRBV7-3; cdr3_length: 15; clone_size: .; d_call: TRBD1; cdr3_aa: CASSLGTANYNEQFF; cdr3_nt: TGTGCCAGCAGCTTAGGGACAGCAAACTACAATGAGCAGTTCTTC
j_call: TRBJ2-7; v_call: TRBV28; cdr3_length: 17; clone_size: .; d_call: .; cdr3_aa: CASSTSAHSRRPYEQYF; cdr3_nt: TGTGCCAGCAGCACTTCCGCCCATAGCAGGAGGCCCTACGAGCAGTACTTC